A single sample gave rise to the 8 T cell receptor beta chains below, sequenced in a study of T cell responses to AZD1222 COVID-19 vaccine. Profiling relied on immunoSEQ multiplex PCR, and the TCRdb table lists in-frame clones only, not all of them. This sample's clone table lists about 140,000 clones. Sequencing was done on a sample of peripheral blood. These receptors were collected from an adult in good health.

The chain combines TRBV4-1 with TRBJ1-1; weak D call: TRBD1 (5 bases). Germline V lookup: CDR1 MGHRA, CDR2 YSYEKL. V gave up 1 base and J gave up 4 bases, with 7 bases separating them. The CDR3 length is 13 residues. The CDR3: CASSQGGVTEAFF. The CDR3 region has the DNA TGCGCCAGCAGCCAAGGAGGGGTCACTGAAGCTTTCTTT.

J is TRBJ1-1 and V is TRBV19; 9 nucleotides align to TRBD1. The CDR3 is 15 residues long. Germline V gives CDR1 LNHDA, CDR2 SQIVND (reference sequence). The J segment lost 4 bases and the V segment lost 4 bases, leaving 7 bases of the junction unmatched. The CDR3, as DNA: TGTGCCAGTAGTAGTTGGGACAGGGCCCGCACTGAAGCTTTCTTT. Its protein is CASSSWDRARTEAFF.

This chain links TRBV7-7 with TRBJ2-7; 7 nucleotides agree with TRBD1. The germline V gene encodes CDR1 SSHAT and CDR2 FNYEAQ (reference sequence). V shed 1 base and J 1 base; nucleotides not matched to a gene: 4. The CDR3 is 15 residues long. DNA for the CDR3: TGTGCCAGCAGCTTAGGGCAGGGGGTATCCTACGAGCAGTACTTC. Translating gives CASSLGQGVSYEQYF.

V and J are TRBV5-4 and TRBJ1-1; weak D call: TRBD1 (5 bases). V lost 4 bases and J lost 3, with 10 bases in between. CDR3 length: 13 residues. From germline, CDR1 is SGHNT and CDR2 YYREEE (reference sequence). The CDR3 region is CASSARDDTEAFF. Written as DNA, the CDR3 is TGTGCCAGCAGCGCCCGGGACGACACTGAAGCTTTCTTT.

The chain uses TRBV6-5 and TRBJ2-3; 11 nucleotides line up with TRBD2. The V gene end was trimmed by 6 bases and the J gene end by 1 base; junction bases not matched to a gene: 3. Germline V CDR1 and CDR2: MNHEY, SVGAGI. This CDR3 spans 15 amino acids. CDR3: CASRGTSGRTDTQYF. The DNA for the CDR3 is TGTGCCAGCAGGGGGACTAGCGGCCGCACAGATACGCAGTATTTT.

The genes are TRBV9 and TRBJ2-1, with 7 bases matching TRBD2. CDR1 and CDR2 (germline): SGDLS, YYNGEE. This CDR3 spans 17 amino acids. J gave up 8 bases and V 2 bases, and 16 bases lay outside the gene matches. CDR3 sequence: CASSVGSLAGGLDEQFF. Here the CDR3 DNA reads TGTGCCAGCAGCGTCGGAAGTTTAGCGGGCGGACTTGATGAGCAGTTCTTC.

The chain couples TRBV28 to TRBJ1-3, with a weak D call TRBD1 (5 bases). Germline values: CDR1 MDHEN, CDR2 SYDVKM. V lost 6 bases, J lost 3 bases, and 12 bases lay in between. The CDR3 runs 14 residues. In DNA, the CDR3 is TGTGCCAGCAGGGCATCAGGGAGTGGAAACACCATATATTTT. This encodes CASRASGSGNTIYF. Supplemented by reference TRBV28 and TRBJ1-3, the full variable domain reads DVKVTQSSRYLVKRTGEKVFLECVQDMDHENMFWYRQDPGLGLRLIYFSYDVKMKEKGDIPEGYSVSREKKERFSLILESASTNQTSMYLCASRASGSGNTIYFGEGSWLTVV.

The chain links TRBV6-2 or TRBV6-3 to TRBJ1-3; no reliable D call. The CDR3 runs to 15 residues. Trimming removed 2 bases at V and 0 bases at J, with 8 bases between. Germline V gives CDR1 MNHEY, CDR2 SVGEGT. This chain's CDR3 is CASSYAGSSGNTIYF. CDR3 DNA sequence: TGTGCCAGCAGTTACGCGGGTTCCTCTGGAAACACCATATATTTT.